The clone carrying this T cell receptor beta chain was seen repeatedly, ten times or more. This entry is derived from a study of T-cell reconstitution after alpha-beta-depleted transplantation in children. Looked up from germline, CDR1 is MDHEN and CDR2 is SYDVKM. V lost 2 bases to trimming and J lost 5 bases, with 9 bases between them. This CDR3 has 14 amino acids. Using unique molecular identifiers, the investigators prepared the TCRbeta library. Via MiXCR, TCRdb re-called the PCR reads, giving one row per CDR3 protein. Among about half a million distinct CDR3 sequences listed, around an eighth were seen once.

The origin of this receptor is a human donor who donated a stem cell graft to a child with combined immunodeficiency. This material consisted of PBMCs from the stem cell graft donor, taken from the stem cell graft. The V gene is TRBV28, the J gene TRBJ1-4; D is ambiguous. CDR3 residues: CASSLVQLNEKLFF. CDR3 DNA: TGTGCCAGCAGTTTAGTCCAGCTAAATGAAAAACTGTTTTTT.